This T cell receptor (beta chain) was observed in a study of cytomegalovirus exposure and HLA in healthy donors (dated by TCRdb to the late 2010s). About the investigation overall: In an earlier analysis of under 750 of the donors, 250 to 350 Gb of sequence data and 90 million to 120 million unique TCR beta sequences from 150 million to 200 million T cells were reported. Because of strong linkage in the cohort, roughly 5 DR-DQ haplotypes were treated as single units for association and clustering. To predict cytomegalovirus infection status, the study combined high-throughput TCR immunosequencing, statistical association of individual TCRs with disease status, and machine learning. Every discovery cohort repertoire had been produced on one sequencing platform. Genome-wide SNP genotypes for about three fifths of the roughly 670 donors were used in a later genetic analysis, which treated that subset as a discovery cohort. Among approximately 370 genotyped donors of the cohort, an average of approximately 220,000 unique TCR beta nucleotide sequences was sequenced per donor, of which roughly 18% were non-productive. Typing coverage varied by locus: roughly 629-640 donors for A, B, C, DRB1 and DQB1; under 550 for DQA1; more than 600 for DPA1; more than 450 for DPB1. Among the roughly 400 genotyped donors, under 90% belonged to the genetic ancestry cluster associated with self-reported Caucasian donors. The study aimed to test whether cataloging public T cell receptors could reveal signatures of past pathogen exposure. A later analysis re-examined previously published TCR beta repertoires from 600 to 700 donors and added high-resolution HLA genotyping to investigate patterns of TCR occurrence. Using immunosequencing, the study profiled T cell repertoires from approximately 700 subjects and related those repertoires to cytomegalovirus serostatus. To decide whether each TCR beta V gene segment behaved as functional or pseudogenic, an earlier analysis of approximately 590 of the donors relied on high-throughput TCR beta sequencing. An early release covering over 500 HLA-typed donors comprised about 290 gigabases of sequencing data and about 90 million unique TCR sequences. In addition to the first cohort of several hundred subjects, a separate validation cohort of some 120 different subjects was used. HLA typing included class I and class II loci at four-digit resolution. Rather than using new phenotypic data, the later analysis identified candidate immune exposures from TCR beta sequences and from how often those sequences occurred across donors. Donor age, sex, ethnicity and CMV serostatus were collected together with the repertoire data.

Concerning this clone itself: Its recognized antigen is unknown. Base qualities are missing; no much larger clone stands one base away.

Based on the germline V gene, the CDR1 and CDR2 sequences are SNHLY and FYNNEI. A distance of 4 bases separates the germline ends of V and J, which lose 4 bases and 4 bases respectively. The CDR3 starts with the cysteine, ends with the phenylalanine, and has 11 residues. Only the CDR3 part of the read is kept: 33 bases, read in frame from the first base. Overall study outcomes, separate from this receptor: The study listed 170 or so TCR beta chains as associated with cytomegalovirus. According to a later analysis, parvovirus B19, influenza, CMV and Epstein-Barr virus appeared linked to several top co-occurrence clusters. CMV serostatus was the only immune exposure information available for the cohort. HLA typing was unavailable for some donors at each locus, so association tests used only the typed subset. When HLA alleles, especially DR and DQ, strongly co-occurred, attributing TCR associations to individual alleles was difficult. A later analysis found that most CMV-associated TCR beta chains appeared HLA-restricted, with HLA associations seemingly driven largely by CMV exposure. A further reported finding was that TCR beta sequences accurately predicted the HLA-A and HLA-B alleles for most subjects in the first cohort. The earlier analysis of 450 to 700 of the donors excluded some 15 rarely observed V segments, including chromosome 9 orphons, because counts were too low. In vitro tests confirmed that three of the cytomegalovirus-associated TCR beta chains recognize cytomegalovirus antigens. A cluster of highly shared sequence variants was judged likely to be a technical artifact of the sequencing pipeline. Some IMGT-functional V segments, including TRBV6-2 and TRBV6-3, could not be told apart with the 87-base-pair reads, so those segments were excluded. At a false discovery rate of 0.05, a later analysis linked about 16,000 TCR beta sequences to specific HLA alleles. The classifier was reported to diagnose cytomegalovirus status with high specificity and sensitivity in both the original and validation cohorts. Only TCR beta chains were sequenced in this cohort, and the absence of alpha or paired-chain data limited detectable features. In a later analysis, HLA-associated TCR beta chains showed more clonal expansion and lower generation probabilities than non-associated chains that were equally common. In a later genetic analysis, a missense DCLRE1C variant was associated with V-gene and J-gene trimming of TCR beta chains, and the association was replicated in an independent cohort. In a later genetic analysis, fewer N-insertions in productive TCRs were reported among donors in an Asian-associated ancestry cluster than the approximately 670-donor mean. An earlier analysis of approximately 530 of the donors showed that most TCR beta V segments appeared in productive rearrangements either about 87% or about 30% of the time, which broadly matched IMGT annotations. A later analysis found that TCR association rates varied across HLA loci, with DRB1 alleles showing the most associated TCRs and HLA-C alleles the fewest. The authors suggested that the approach could potentially be generalized to other disease states and immunological phenotypes. Correlated functional status among segregating V segments might be attributable to linkage disequilibrium, but an unknown experimental factor could not be ruled out. Sequencing depth was assumed to be roughly uniform across donors in the presence/absence analyses, though that assumption may not hold. Across donors, most TCR sequences were observed very rarely, whereas some public TCRs were present in many individuals.

In total, more than 500 healthy bone marrow donors made up the cohort. At the time of sampling, every cohort member was nominally healthy, though immune exposures that went unrecorded were likely present. The donor was CMV seropositive and belonged to the group of about 290 seropositive cohort members. Every donor gave a peripheral blood sample, and the peripheral blood mononuclear cells from that sample were used for TCR beta sequencing. The Qiagen DNeasy Blood Extraction Kit was used to extract genomic DNA from the blood cell samples. The method was the immunoSEQ multiplex PCR assay. For the multiplex PCR, a mixture combining 60 forward primers for TCR Vbeta segments and 13 reverse primers for TCR Jbeta segments was used. A multiplex PCR assay on genomic DNA amplified the CDR3 region of rearranged TCR beta genes. The amplified TCR beta libraries were sequenced on the Illumina HiSeq System as 87-base-pair reads. The study's own analysis went as follows. A later analysis tallied 75 million to 95 million unique TCR beta chains across the roughly 610 repertoires, and around 9.9 million of those chains were shared by two or more donors. Raw reads were error-corrected and collapsed into unique sequences by a nearest-neighbor algorithm in which closely related sequences were merged to remove PCR and sequencing errors. CDR3 sequences were aligned to IMGT reference sequences to assign V, D and J gene segments. Each retained sequence needed at least a six-nucleotide match to both a V gene segment and a J gene segment. A rearrangement counted as productive if the CDR3 had no stop codons and remained in frame with V and J, and every other rearrangement counted as non-productive. CDR3 was defined by IMGT convention, running from the second conserved V-encoded cysteine to the conserved J-encoded phenylalanine. Sequences without an unambiguous match to a single V gene segment were excluded from the earlier analysis of about 600 of the donors. An earlier analysis of 587 of the donors called V segments functional above 56.7% productive rearrangements and segregating when the between-donor standard deviation exceeded 5%. A statistical classification framework was developed to diagnose cytomegalovirus status using the catalog of TCR beta chain sequences. In a later analysis, V and J genes were assigned by comparing TCR nucleotide sequences against IMGT/GENE-DB human TR gene sequences. The TCRdist pipeline was used in a later analysis to assign CDR3 sequences and most-parsimonious VDJ recombination scenarios. In a later analysis, each TCR beta chain was defined by its CDR3 amino acid sequence together with its V-gene family, and reads lacking a unique V-gene family were excluded. To address suspected cross-contamination and a sequencing artifact, a later analysis removed around 590 highly shared, low-generation-probability nucleotide sequences. For each public chain, a later analysis derived a clonal expansion index from normalized ranks of inferred template counts within each repertoire. A later analysis computed generation probabilities with a VDJ recombination model fitted to out-of-frame rearrangements, and checked the results against IGoR. In a later analysis, hypergeometric tests were used to score TCR-TCR, TCR-HLA and TCR-CMV co-occurrence, with a repertoire-size bias correction applied to TCR pairs. To estimate false discovery rates, a later analysis permuted the HLA or CMV assignments 20 times. A later analysis grouped co-occurring TCRs with DBSCAN, adding TCRdist sequence similarity when clustering within HLA-allele-positive subsets. For co-occurrence clustering, repertoires with fewer than 30,000 or more than 120,000 public chains were excluded, along with five repertoires with anomalous nucleotide sharing. Not all clones reach the TCRdb copy of this immuneACCESS table, which keeps in-frame sequences only. Checked studies attribute under half of the gap to unresolved V genes and leave the rest unexplained. V and J calls and clone size are given by that table; D and trimming were obtained from the DNA. Recorded for this sample are 120,000 to 150,000 clones; over 65% of them occurred a single time. Jointly, the top ten make up about 13% of the sample.

The sequencing sample was made of PBMCs. Recombination linked TRBV2 to TRBJ1-2, with no reliable assignment of the D segment. The receptor was derived from a man in his forties in good health and CMV-seropositive. The bases are TGTGCCAGCAGTGGAGGCTATGGCTACACCTTC. Translation gives CASSGGYGYTF.